The 23 T cell receptor beta chains in this list originate from one sample, sequenced in a study of blood T cell repertoires in COVID-19. Generated by immunoSEQ multiplex PCR, the TCRdb table keeps only in-frame clones and is missing some. Among about 59,000 clones, around nine tenths were seen once, and the ten largest hold approximately 15%. The sequenced sample was peripheral blood. These receptors all come from a man older than 75 with acute or convalescent COVID-19.

This clone turned up a few times. The V gene is TRBV30, the J gene TRBJ1-2, with TRBD1 as a possible D gene (5 bases). Trimming took 0 bases from V and 5 from J, leaving 10 bases between them. Germline V CDR1 and CDR2: GTSNPN, SVGIG (reference sequence). The CDR3 sequence is 13 residues long. DNA for the CDR3: TGTGCCTGGAGTGTTATTCAGGGATATGGCTACACCTTC. Protein sequence: CAWSVIQGYGYTF.

This clone was seen more than once but under ten times. V and J are TRBV11-2 and TRBJ2-1; 10 positions match TRBD2. The CDR3 runs to 14 residues. Germline CDR1 reads SGHAT; CDR2 reads FQNNGV. After removal of 8 bases from V and 9 bases from J, the junction contained 10 bases not matched to a gene. CDR3 DNA: TGTGCCAGCCAACCGGGACTAGCGTGGGGTGAGCAGTTCTTC. As protein: CASQPGLAWGEQFF.

V is TRBV29-1 and J is TRBJ1-5, with D possibly TRBD1 on 5 matching bases. This CDR3 comprises 15 residues. The V and J ends lost 4 bases and 0 bases respectively, with 13 bases between them. Germline V gene lookup returns CDR1 SQVTM and CDR2 ANQGSEA. This chain's CDR3 is CSVGGVGGSNQPQHF. Here the CDR3 DNA reads TGCAGCGTTGGGGGGGTCGGGGGTAGCAATCAGCCCCAGCATTTT.

The CDR3: CASSPERSKGDEQYF. DNA of the CDR3: TGTGCCAGTAGTCCGGAGCGTTCCAAGGGAGACGAGCAGTACTTC. The chain couples TRBV19 to TRBJ2-7, with TRBD2 as a possible D gene (5 bases). V lost 5 bases, J lost 5 bases, and 19 bases lay in between. Germline CDR1 reads LNHDA; CDR2 reads SQIVND (reference sequence). There are 15 residues in the CDR3.

This sequence joins TRBV5-1 and TRBJ2-1; 9 nucleotides match TRBD1. V gave up 4 bases and J gave up 5 bases; unmatched junction bases: 4. Germline loops: CDR1 SGHRS, CDR2 YFSETQ. The CDR3 has 14 amino acids. The CDR3 loop reads CASSRGQGNNEQFF. CDR3 in DNA: TGCGCCAGCAGCCGAGGACAGGGGAACAATGAGCAGTTCTTC. The variable domain in full, completed from reference TRBV5-1 and TRBJ2-1, reads KAGVTQTPRYLIKTRGQQVTLSCSPISGHRSVSWYQQTPGQGLQFLFEYFSETQRNKGNFPGRFSGRQFSNSRSEMNVSTLELGDSALYLCASSRGQGNNEQFFGPGTRLTVL.

The chain links TRBV28 to TRBJ1-2; no clear D. The CDR3 loop spans 12 amino acids. Trimming took 6 bases from V and 7 from J, leaving 12 bases between them. Germline-derived CDR1 and CDR2 are MDHEN and SYDVKM. The CDR3 region is CASSHGVGGYTF. In DNA form, the CDR3 reads TGTGCCAGCAGCCATGGAGTCGGTGGCTACACCTTC.

The chain carries TRBV7-2 and TRBJ2-7; 9 bases agree with TRBD2. With 2 bases clipped from V and 0 bases from J, the junction kept 14 bases outside the gene matches. The CDR3 loop spans 19 amino acids. Germline V gene lookup returns CDR1 SGHTA and CDR2 FQGNSA. The CDR3 DNA reads TGTGCCAGCAGCTTAAAGGGGGGGCTAGCGGGGACTAGCTCCTACGAGCAGTACTTC. Translated: CASSLKGGLAGTSSYEQYF.

The chain carries TRBV29-1 and TRBJ2-2, with D possibly being TRBD1 (5 bases). The CDR3 loop spans 13 amino acids. V was shortened by 6 bases and J by 1 base, with 9 bases between the two germline ends. CDR1 is SQVTM, CDR2 ANQGSEA, per germline. The CDR3 is CSVGQGNTGELFF. For the CDR3, the DNA is TGCAGCGTGGGTCAGGGGAACACCGGGGAGCTGTTTTTT.

DNA of the CDR3: TGTGCCAGCAGTCGGGGTCTAAAGTCTGGAAACACCATATATTTT. Encoded protein: CASSRGLKSGNTIYF. The chain is built from TRBV2 and TRBJ1-3, with D unresolved. The germline CDR1 and CDR2 sequences are SNHLY and FYNNEI. The ends were cut back, 5 bases at V and 1 base at J, with 12 bases in the middle. CDR3 length equals 15 residues.

The V call is TRBV29-1, the J call TRBJ1-1; possibly TRBD1 for D (5 bases). Germline-derived CDR1 and CDR2 are SQVTM and ANQGSEA. Trimming removed 5 bases from V and 2 bases from J, with 9 bases in between. There are 12 residues in the CDR3. CDR3 amino acids: CSVQTDNTEAFF. CDR3 nucleotides: TGCAGCGTTCAGACAGATAACACTGAAGCTTTCTTT.

This chain links TRBV2 with TRBJ2-3; possible D gene TRBD1, 7 bases. Trimming left V 8 bases short and J 3 bases short, with 15 bases between. CDR1 and CDR2 (germline): SNHLY, FYNNEI. This CDR3 has 14 residues. The CDR3 bases are TGTGCCAGCGTCAGGGGGGCGCAAACAGATACGCAGTATTTT. Protein sequence: CASVRGAQTDTQYF.

The CDR3 reads CASSYPQGSGGGYTF. The CDR3 DNA reads TGTGCCAGCAGTTACCCACAGGGCTCAGGAGGTGGCTACACCTTC. The chain is built from TRBV6-5 and TRBJ1-2; D may be TRBD1 (6 bases). This CDR3 has 15 amino acids. Between the trimmed V and J ends, which lost 2 bases and 7 bases, there was a span of 17 bases. The germline CDR1 and CDR2 sequences are MNHEY and SVGAGI.

The chain joins TRBV15 to TRBJ2-5; 8 bases line up with TRBD1. CDR1 is LNHNV and CDR2 is YYDKDF in the germline V gene (reference sequence). The CDR3 consists of 15 residues. V lost 3 bases and J lost 3; bases outside the gene matches: 6. The chain's CDR3 is CATSRTGAPEETQYF. In DNA form, the CDR3 reads TGTGCCACCAGCAGGACAGGGGCCCCCGAAGAGACCCAGTACTTC.

The chain uses TRBV11-3 and TRBJ2-1, with 9 bases lining up with TRBD2. The CDR3 spans 17 residues. J lost 0 bases, V lost 5 bases, and 8 bases had no gene match. Germline V lookup: CDR1 SGHNT, CDR2 YENEEA. The CDR3 reads CASSAGTSTSSYNEQFF. The CDR3 coding sequence is TGTGCCAGCAGCGCCGGGACTAGCACAAGCTCCTACAATGAGCAGTTCTTC.

The chain couples TRBV5-1 to TRBJ2-5; TRBD2 aligns across 7 bases. The germline V gene has CDR1 SGHRS and CDR2 YFSETQ. V was pared by 0 bases and J by 0 bases, with 5 bases of the junction left unmatched. This CDR3 contains 16 residues. The CDR3 sequence is CASSLGLRGNQETQYF. The CDR3 DNA reads as TGCGCCAGCAGCTTGGGGCTGCGGGGGAACCAAGAGACCCAGTACTTC.

The J gene is TRBJ1-2, the V gene TRBV25-1; weak D call: TRBD1 (6 bases). CDR3 length: 14 amino acids. Trimming removed 6 bases at V and 4 bases at J, with 15 bases between. CDR1 and CDR2 (germline): MGHDK, SYGVNS. CDR3 amino acids: CASRNAGQFYGYTF. Written as DNA, the CDR3 is TGTGCCAGCAGGAATGCCGGACAGTTCTATGGCTACACCTTC.

The chain recombines TRBV24-1 with TRBJ2-3; tentative D call: TRBD2 (6 bases). The CDR3 totals 14 residues. CDR1 KGHDR and CDR2 SFDVKD come from the germline V gene. V was trimmed by 9 bases and J by 9 bases, leaving 21 bases between them. CDR3 coding DNA: TGTGCCACCGAGGAGGGGTATAGGTCTAGAACGCAGTATTTT. Protein: CATEEGYRSRTQYF.

This chain joins TRBV3-1 (or the pseudogene TRBV3-2) and TRBJ2-5; the D gene is possibly TRBD2 (6 bases). The CDR3 is 14 residues long. V lost 4 bases and J 0 bases, leaving 9 bases between the germline ends. The germline CDR1 and CDR2 sequences are LGHDT and YNNKEL (reference sequence). In DNA form, the CDR3 reads TGTGCCAGCAGCCGTGGGGGGTACCAAGAGACCCAGTACTTC. Its protein product is CASSRGGYQETQYF.

The chain combines TRBV7-2 with TRBJ2-5, with 9 bases aligning to TRBD2. This CDR3 comprises 16 residues. V lost 0 bases, J lost 5 bases, and 7 bases stayed unmatched. In germline, CDR1 is SGHTA, CDR2 FQGNSA. The CDR3 loop reads CASSLAAGGPQETQYF. The CDR3 coding sequence is TGTGCCAGCAGCTTAGCAGCGGGGGGACCCCAGGAGACCCAGTACTTC.

This chain uses TRBV6-5 with TRBJ1-6; 8 positions match TRBD1. The germline gives CDR1 MNHEY, CDR2 SVGAGI. Trimming removed 6 bases from V and 5 bases from J; junction bases left unmatched: 6. This CDR3 comprises 15 residues. CDR3 loop: CASSRQGANNSPLHF. The CDR3 DNA sequence: TGTGCCAGCAGCCGCCAGGGGGCAAATAATTCACCCCTCCACTTT.

CDR3 sequence reads: CASRGQGAYEQYF. Written as DNA, the CDR3 is TGTGCCAGCAGGGGACAGGGGGCCTACGAGCAGTACTTC. The V gene is TRBV27, the J gene TRBJ2-7, with 11 bases matching TRBD1. Germline loops: CDR1 MNHEY, CDR2 SMNVEV (reference sequence). The CDR3 loop spans 13 amino acids. With 6 bases clipped from V and 2 bases from J, the junction kept 0 bases outside the gene matches.

This chain uses TRBV7-2 with TRBJ2-1; D is undetermined. The germline V gene encodes CDR1 SGHTA and CDR2 FQGNSA. The CDR3 runs 13 residues. V was trimmed by 6 bases and J by 5 bases, leaving 11 bases between them. In DNA, the CDR3 is TGTGCCAGCAGGGTTGGGCAGAACAATGAGCAGTTCTTC. It is translated as CASRVGQNNEQFF. Full variable domain (rest looked up from reference TRBV7-2 and TRBJ2-1): GAGVSQSPSNKVTEKGKDVELRCDPISGHTALYWYRQSLGQGLEFLIYFQGNSAPDKSGLPSDRFSAERTGGSVSTLTIQRTQQEDSAVYLCASRVGQNNEQFFGPGTRLTVL.

The CDR3 sequence is CASSATPRGDTQYF. The CDR3 nucleotides are TGTGCCAGCAGCGCTACACCGCGGGGGGATACGCAGTATTTT. The V and J genes are TRBV7-8 and TRBJ2-3; 7 bases are a match to TRBD2. This CDR3 contains 14 residues. Germline V CDR1 and CDR2: SGHVS, FQNEAQ. J lost 6 bases, V lost 5 bases, and 8 bases had no gene match.